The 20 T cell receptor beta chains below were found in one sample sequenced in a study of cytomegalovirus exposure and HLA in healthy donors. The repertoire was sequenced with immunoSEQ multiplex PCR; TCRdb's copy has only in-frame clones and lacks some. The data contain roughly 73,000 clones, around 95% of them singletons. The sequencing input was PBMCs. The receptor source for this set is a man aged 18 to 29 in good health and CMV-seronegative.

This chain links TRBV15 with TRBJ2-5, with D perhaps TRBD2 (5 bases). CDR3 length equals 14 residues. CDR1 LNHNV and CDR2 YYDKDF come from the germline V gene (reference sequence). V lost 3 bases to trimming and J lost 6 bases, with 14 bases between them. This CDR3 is CATSRDPEVQTQYF. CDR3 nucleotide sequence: TGTGCCACCAGCAGGGACCCGGAGGTGCAGACCCAGTACTTC.

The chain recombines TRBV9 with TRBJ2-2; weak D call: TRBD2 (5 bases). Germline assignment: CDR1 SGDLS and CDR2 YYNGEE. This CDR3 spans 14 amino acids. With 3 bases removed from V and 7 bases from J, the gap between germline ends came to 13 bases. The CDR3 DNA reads TGTGCCAGCAGCGCGCCGTCTGAGGGCGGGGAGCTGTTTTTT. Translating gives CASSAPSEGGELFF.

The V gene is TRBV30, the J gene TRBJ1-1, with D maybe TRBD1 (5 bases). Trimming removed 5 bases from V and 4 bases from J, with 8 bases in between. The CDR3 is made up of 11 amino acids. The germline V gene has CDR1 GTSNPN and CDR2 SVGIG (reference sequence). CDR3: CAWGTTTEAFF. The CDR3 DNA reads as TGTGCCTGGGGGACTACCACTGAAGCTTTCTTT.

The CDR3 region has the DNA TGTGCCAGCAGTATGCTCTGGGGAGATGAGCAGTTCTTC. This encodes CASSMLWGDEQFF. The rearrangement links TRBV27 to TRBJ2-1, with a possible D match to TRBD2 (5 bases). This CDR3 comprises 13 residues. Germline CDR1 MNHEY, CDR2 SMNVEV (reference sequence). V was cut by 5 bases and J by 8 bases, with 13 bases left in between.

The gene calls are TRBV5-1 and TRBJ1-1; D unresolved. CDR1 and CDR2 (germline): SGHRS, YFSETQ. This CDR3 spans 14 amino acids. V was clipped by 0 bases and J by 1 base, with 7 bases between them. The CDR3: CASSLATANTEAFF. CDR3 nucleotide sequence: TGCGCCAGCAGCTTGGCAACAGCGAACACTGAAGCTTTCTTT. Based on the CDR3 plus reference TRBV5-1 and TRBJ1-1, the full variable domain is KAGVTQTPRYLIKTRGQQVTLSCSPISGHRSVSWYQQTPGQGLQFLFEYFSETQRNKGNFPGRFSGRQFSNSRSEMNVSTLELGDSALYLCASSLATANTEAFFGQGTRLTVV.

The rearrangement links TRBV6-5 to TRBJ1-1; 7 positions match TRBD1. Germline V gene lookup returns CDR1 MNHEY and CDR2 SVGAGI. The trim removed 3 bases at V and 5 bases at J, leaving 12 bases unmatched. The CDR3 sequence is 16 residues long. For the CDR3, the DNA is TGTGCCAGCAGTTATGAACAGGGGATTTTAGGTACTGAAGCTTTCTTT. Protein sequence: CASSYEQGILGTEAFF.

The CDR3 DNA reads as TGTGCCAGCAGTTTGGGGGGGTACGAGCAGTACTTC. As protein: CASSLGGYEQYF. This chain joins TRBV28 and TRBJ2-7; 7 bases match TRBD2. V trimming: 3 bases; J trimming: 4 bases; junction bases outside the gene matches: 0. This CDR3 has 12 amino acids. The germline V gene has CDR1 MDHEN and CDR2 SYDVKM.

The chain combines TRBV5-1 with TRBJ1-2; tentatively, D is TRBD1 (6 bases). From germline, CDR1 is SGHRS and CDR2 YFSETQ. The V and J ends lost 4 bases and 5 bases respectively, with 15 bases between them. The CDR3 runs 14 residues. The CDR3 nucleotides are TGCGCCAGCAGCACCGGGACATCCCGGTATGGCTACACCTTC. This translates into CASSTGTSRYGYTF.

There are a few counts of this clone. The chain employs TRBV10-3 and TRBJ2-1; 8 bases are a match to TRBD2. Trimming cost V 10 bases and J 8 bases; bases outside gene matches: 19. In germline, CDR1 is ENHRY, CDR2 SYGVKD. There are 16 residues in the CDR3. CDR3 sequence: CATMKTGGGGSYEQFF. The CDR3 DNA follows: TGTGCCACCATGAAAACGGGAGGCGGGGGGTCGTATGAGCAGTTCTTC.

The CDR3 region has the DNA TGTGCCAGCTCACCTAACGGGGATACGCAGTATTTT. The encoded protein is CASSPNGDTQYF. The chain joins TRBV18 to TRBJ2-3; D uncertain. Deletions cut 3 bases from V and 6 bases from J, with 7 bases between. Germline CDR1 and CDR2: KGHSH and LQKENI. The CDR3 spans 12 residues.

The CDR3 DNA is TGTGCCAGCAGCCTAGCGGCGGACAGGGTATTTTCGAGGGGCTACACCTTC. This translates into CASSLAADRVFSRGYTF. The gene calls are TRBV5-4 and TRBJ1-2, with 8 bases matching TRBD1. The V segment lost 4 bases and the J segment 8 bases; nucleotides outside the gene matches: 19. CDR1 and CDR2 (germline): SGHNT, YYREEE (reference sequence). This CDR3 spans 17 amino acids. Full variable domain (remainder filled in from reference TRBV5-4 and TRBJ1-2): ETGVTQSPTHLIKTRGQQVTLRCSSQSGHNTVSWYQQALGQGPQFIFQYYREEENGRGNFPPRFSGLQFPNYSSELNVNALELDDSALYLCASSLAADRVFSRGYTFGSGTRLTVV.

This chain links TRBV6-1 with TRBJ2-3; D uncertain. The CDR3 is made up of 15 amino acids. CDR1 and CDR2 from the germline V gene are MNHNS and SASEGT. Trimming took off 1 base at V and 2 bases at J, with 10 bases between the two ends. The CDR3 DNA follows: TGTGCCAGCAGTGAAGAAAGGAGACCCACAGATACGCAGTATTTT. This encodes CASSEERRPTDTQYF.

CDR3 region: CASTQTTGGGYTF. The CDR3 DNA follows: TGTGCCAGCACCCAAACCACTGGCGGAGGCTACACCTTC. This chain links TRBV6-1 with TRBJ1-2; D is unresolved. The CDR3 spans 13 residues. The germline V gene encodes CDR1 MNHNS and CDR2 SASEGT. V shed 7 bases and J shed 8 bases, with 17 bases lying between them.

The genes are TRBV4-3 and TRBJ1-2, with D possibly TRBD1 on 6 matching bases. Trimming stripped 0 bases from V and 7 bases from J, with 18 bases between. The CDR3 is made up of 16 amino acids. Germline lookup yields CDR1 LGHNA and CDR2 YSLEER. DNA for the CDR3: TGCGCCAGCAGCCAAGATTCTTCAGGGACAAACACTGGCTACACCTTC. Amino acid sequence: CASSQDSSGTNTGYTF.

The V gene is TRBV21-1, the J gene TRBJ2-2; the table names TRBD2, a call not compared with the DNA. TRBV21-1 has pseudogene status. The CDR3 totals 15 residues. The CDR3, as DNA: TGTGCCAGCTATTTTCCGAGGTCGGTGTACGGGGAGCTGTTTTTT. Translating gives CASYFPRSVYGELFF.

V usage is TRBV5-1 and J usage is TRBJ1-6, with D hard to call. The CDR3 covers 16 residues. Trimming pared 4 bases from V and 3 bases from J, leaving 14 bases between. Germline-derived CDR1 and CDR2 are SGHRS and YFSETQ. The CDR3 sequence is CASSPEPGYYNSPLHF. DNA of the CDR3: TGCGCCAGCAGCCCGGAACCGGGTTACTATAATTCACCCCTCCACTTT. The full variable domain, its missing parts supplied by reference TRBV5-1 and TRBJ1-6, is KAGVTQTPRYLIKTRGQQVTLSCSPISGHRSVSWYQQTPGQGLQFLFEYFSETQRNKGNFPGRFSGRQFSNSRSEMNVSTLELGDSALYLCASSPEPGYYNSPLHFGNGTRLTVT.

DNA for the CDR3: TGTGCCAGCAGCGTAGTACAGAACTCCTACGAGCAGTACTTC. Translated: CASSVVQNSYEQYF. The chain uses TRBV9 and TRBJ2-7; no reliable D call. CDR3 length: 14 residues. Looked up from germline, CDR1 is SGDLS and CDR2 is YYNGEE. The germline V and J ends were trimmed by 0 bases and 0 bases, with 7 bases remaining between them.

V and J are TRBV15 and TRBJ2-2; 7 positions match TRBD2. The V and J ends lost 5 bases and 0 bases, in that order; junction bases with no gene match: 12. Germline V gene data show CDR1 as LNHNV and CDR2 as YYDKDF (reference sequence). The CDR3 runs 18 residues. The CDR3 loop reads CATSPGPAGRPNTGELFF. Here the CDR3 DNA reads TGTGCCACCAGCCCCGGGCCAGCGGGGAGACCGAACACCGGGGAGCTGTTTTTT. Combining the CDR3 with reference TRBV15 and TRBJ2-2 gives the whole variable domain DAMVIQNPRYQVTQFGKPVTLSCSQTLNHNVMYWYQQKSSQAPKLLFHYYDKDFNNEADTPDNFQSRRPNTSFCFLDIRSPGLGDTAMYLCATSPGPAGRPNTGELFFGEGSRLTVL.

The CDR3 DNA reads as TGTGCCAGCAGTGGCTGGGCCGCGGGAGGCTACACCTTC. This translates into CASSGWAAGGYTF. The V call is TRBV2, the J call TRBJ1-2; no definite D call. Trimming pared 4 bases from V and 8 bases from J, leaving 14 bases between. This CDR3 has 13 residues. Germline V gene sequence: CDR1 SNHLY, CDR2 FYNNEI.

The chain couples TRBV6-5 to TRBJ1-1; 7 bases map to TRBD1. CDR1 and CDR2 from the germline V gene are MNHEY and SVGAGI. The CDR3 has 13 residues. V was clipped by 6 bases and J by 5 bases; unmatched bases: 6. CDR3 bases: TGTGCCAGCAGACGACAGGGTGGGACTGAAGCTTTCTTT. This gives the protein CASRRQGGTEAFF.